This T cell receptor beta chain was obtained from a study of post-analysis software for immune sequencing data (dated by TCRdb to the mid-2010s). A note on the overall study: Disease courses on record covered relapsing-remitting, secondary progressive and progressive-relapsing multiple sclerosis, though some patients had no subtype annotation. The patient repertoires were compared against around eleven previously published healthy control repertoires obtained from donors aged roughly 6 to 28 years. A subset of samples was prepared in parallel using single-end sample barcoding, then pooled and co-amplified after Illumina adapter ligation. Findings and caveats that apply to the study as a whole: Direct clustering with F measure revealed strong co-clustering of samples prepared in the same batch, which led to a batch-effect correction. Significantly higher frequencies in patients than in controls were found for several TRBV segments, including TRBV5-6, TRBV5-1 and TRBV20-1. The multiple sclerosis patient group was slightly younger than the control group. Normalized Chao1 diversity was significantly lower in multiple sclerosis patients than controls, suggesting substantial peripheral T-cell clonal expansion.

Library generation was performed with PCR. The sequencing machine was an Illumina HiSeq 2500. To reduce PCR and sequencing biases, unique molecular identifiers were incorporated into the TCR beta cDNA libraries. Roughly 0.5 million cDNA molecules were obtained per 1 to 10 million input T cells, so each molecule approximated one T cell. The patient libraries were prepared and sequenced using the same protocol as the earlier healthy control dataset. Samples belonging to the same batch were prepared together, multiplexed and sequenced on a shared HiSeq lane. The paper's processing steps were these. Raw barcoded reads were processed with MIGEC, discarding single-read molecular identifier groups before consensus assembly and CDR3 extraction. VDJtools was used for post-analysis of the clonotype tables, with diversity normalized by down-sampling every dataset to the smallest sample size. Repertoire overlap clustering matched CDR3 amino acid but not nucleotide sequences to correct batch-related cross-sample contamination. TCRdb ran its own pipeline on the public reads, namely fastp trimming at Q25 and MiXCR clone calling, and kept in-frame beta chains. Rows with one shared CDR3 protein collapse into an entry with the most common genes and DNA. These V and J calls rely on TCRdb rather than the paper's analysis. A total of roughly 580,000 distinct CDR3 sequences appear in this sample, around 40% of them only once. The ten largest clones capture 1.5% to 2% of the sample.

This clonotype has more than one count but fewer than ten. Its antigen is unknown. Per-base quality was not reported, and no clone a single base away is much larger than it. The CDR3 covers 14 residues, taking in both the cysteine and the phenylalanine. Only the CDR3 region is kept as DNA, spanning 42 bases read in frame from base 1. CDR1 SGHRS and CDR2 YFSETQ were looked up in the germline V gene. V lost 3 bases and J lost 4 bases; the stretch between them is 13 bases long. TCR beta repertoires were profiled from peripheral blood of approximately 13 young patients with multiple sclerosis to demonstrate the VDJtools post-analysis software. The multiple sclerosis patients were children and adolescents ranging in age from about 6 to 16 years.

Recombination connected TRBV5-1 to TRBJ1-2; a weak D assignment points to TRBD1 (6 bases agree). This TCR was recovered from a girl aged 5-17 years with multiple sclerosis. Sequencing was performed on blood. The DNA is TGCGCCAGCAGCTCCACAGGGCAGGTCTATGGCTACACCTTC. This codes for CASSSTGQVYGYTF.